The T cell receptor (beta chain) described here comes from a study of blood T cell repertoires in COVID-19. Under the authors' procedure: How many nucleated cells were present was estimated from reference gene primer amplification. Only in-frame clones appear in the TCRdb table, and some are missing; sequencing was by immunoSEQ multiplex PCR. The V and J calls and the clone size are those of that table, but D and trimming were determined from the DNA. The sample includes 75,000 to 95,000 clones, around 74% of them seen just once. CDR1 is LGHDT and CDR2 is YNNKEL in the germline V gene (reference sequence). V dropped 6 bases and J dropped 0 bases, with 17 bases sitting between them. There are 17 residues in the CDR3.

The sequenced material came from peripheral blood. V is TRBV3-1 (or the pseudogene TRBV3-2) and J is TRBJ2-2; weak D call: TRBD2 (6 bases). The receptor comes from a man between 70 and 80 years old with COVID-19, enrolled during active disease. CDR3 region: CASRKDVAGSNTGELFF. In DNA form, the CDR3 reads TGTGCCAGCAGAAAGGACGTCGCGGGATCGAACACCGGGGAGCTGTTTTTT.